The 23 T cell receptor beta chains in this list originate from one sample, sequenced in a study of technical replicates of blood from several donors. Clones were sequenced by immunoSEQ multiplex PCR, and TCRdb holds only the in-frame ones, with some missing. The sample yields about 70,000 clones, 80% to 95% seen once. Specimen: T cells isolated from PBMCs. The receptors stem from a human donor in good health.

Here the CDR3 reads CASSPLPGFLEQFF. The CDR3, as DNA: TGTGCCAGCTCTCCTCTCCCAGGGTTTCTTGAGCAGTTCTTC. V is TRBV18 and J is TRBJ2-1; a possible D gene is TRBD1 (5 bases). The CDR3 is 14 amino acids. V lost 6 bases to trimming and J lost 9 bases, with 18 bases between them. From germline, CDR1 is KGHSH and CDR2 LQKENI.

The CDR3 DNA follows: TGTGCCAGCAGCTTAGGTACAGTATATAGCAATCAGCCCCAGCATTTT. Encoded protein: CASSLGTVYSNQPQHF. The chain has TRBV7-2 and TRBJ1-5; D gene unclear. Germline CDR1 is SGHTA and CDR2 is FQGNSA. The CDR3 contains 16 residues. With 1 base removed from V and 0 bases from J, the gap between germline ends came to 10 bases.

The chain links TRBV11-3 to TRBJ1-2; D is ambiguous. Germline CDR1 reads SGHNT; CDR2 reads YENEEA. Between the trimmed V and J ends, which lost 6 bases and 7 bases, there was a span of 18 bases. The CDR3 runs to 14 residues. CDR3 nucleotide sequence: TGTGCCAGCAGTCAAAGCTCCACCTCGGGTGGCTACACCTTC. Translated, it gives CASSQSSTSGGYTF.

The chain employs TRBV28 and TRBJ2-7; 8 nucleotides match TRBD2. Germline V gene data show CDR1 as MDHEN and CDR2 as SYDVKM. The CDR3 spans 15 residues. V gave up 5 bases and J gave up 2 bases; unmatched junction bases: 8. The DNA of the CDR3 is TGTGCCAGCAGTCCCGCGTTAGCGGGGACCTACGAGCAGTACTTC. This translates into CASSPALAGTYEQYF.

This clone was picked up one time. The rearrangement uses TRBV23-1 and TRBJ1-5; possible D gene TRBD1, 5 bases. TRBV23-1 is sorted into the ORF group, with uncertain function. The CDR3 is made up of 18 amino acids. Trimming took 4 bases from V and 5 from J, leaving 24 bases between them. CDR3 protein: CASSPSPGYCIMDQPQHF. CDR3 sequence (DNA): TGCGCCAGCAGTCCGAGCCCAGGGTATTGCATTATGGATCAGCCCCAGCATTTT.

In its sample, this clone was seen once. V and J are TRBV9 and TRBJ1-2; D gene ambiguous. Trimming took off 0 bases at V and 3 bases at J, with 9 bases between the two ends. CDR1 is SGDLS, CDR2 YYNGEE, per germline. There are 14 residues in the CDR3. CDR3 residues: CASSVGAGDYGYTF. CDR3 nucleotide sequence: TGTGCCAGCAGCGTAGGGGCAGGCGACTATGGCTACACCTTC.

V gene TRBV5-6 combines with J gene TRBJ2-7; no reliable D call. The germline V and J ends were trimmed by 1 base and 1 base, with 6 bases remaining between them. The germline V gene encodes CDR1 SGHDT and CDR2 YYEEEE. This CDR3 has 13 residues. The CDR3 region has the DNA TGTGCCAGCAGCTTGACGGAGTCCTACGAGCAGTACTTC. It specifies CASSLTESYEQYF.

The chain uses TRBV27 and TRBJ2-5; 10 nucleotides line up with TRBD2. J was trimmed by 5 bases and V by 3 bases; bases with no gene match: 3. The germline gives CDR1 MNHEY, CDR2 SMNVEV (reference sequence). This CDR3 is built from 14 residues. CDR3 loop: CASSFLSGRETQYF. The CDR3 nucleotides are TGTGCCAGCAGTTTTCTTAGCGGGAGGGAGACCCAGTACTTC.

The chain couples TRBV4-1 to TRBJ2-1, with 9 nucleotides matching TRBD2. V was pared by 5 bases and J by 7 bases, with 15 bases of the junction left unmatched. The CDR3 runs to 17 residues. Germline lookup yields CDR1 MGHRA and CDR2 YSYEKL. CDR3: CASSRLAGEVVENEQFF. The DNA for the CDR3 is TGCGCCAGCAGCAGATTAGCGGGAGAAGTAGTAGAAAATGAGCAGTTCTTC.

This chain links TRBV2 with TRBJ2-1, with 9 bases identical to TRBD2. CDR1 is SNHLY and CDR2 is FYNNEI in the germline V gene. With V trimmed by 10 bases and J by 8 bases, 15 bases remained unmatched. The CDR3 totals 15 residues. The chain's CDR3 is CATIKDSGSTHEQFF. CDR3 DNA sequence: TGTGCCACCATTAAGGATAGCGGGAGCACCCATGAGCAGTTCTTC.

CDR3 nucleotide sequence: TGTGCCAGCAGTGTGCGCCGTCAAGAGACCCAGTACTTC. Translated, it gives CASSVRRQETQYF. V and J are TRBV2 and TRBJ2-5; no definite D call. Germline CDR1 SNHLY, CDR2 FYNNEI. V lost 4 bases to trimming and J lost 2 bases, with 8 bases between them. The CDR3 runs to 13 residues.

Details on this clone: At one of its ends the junction is not consistent with the germline gene, which may arise from a read error. The gene calls are TRBV30 and TRBJ2-3; no clear D. CDR3 size: 12 residues. Germline values: CDR1 GTSNPN, CDR2 SVGIG (reference sequence). CDR3 protein: CAWSVHRDMQYF. In nucleotides, the CDR3 is TGTGCCTGGAGTGTACATCGTGATATGCAGTATTTT.

This chain links TRBV29-1 with TRBJ2-2; D remains ambiguous. Germline CDR1 SQVTM, CDR2 ANQGSEA. CDR3 length: 12 amino acids. V dropped 5 bases and J dropped 1 base, with 5 bases sitting between them. The CDR3 coding sequence is TGCAGCGTTCCCGGGAACACCGGGGAGCTGTTTTTT. Translated, it gives CSVPGNTGELFF.

The gene calls are TRBV28 and TRBJ2-2, with 10 bases fitting TRBD2. Germline V gives CDR1 MDHEN, CDR2 SYDVKM. With 7 bases clipped from V and 7 bases from J, the junction kept 15 bases outside the gene matches. The CDR3 contains 17 residues. The CDR3 is CASKRTSGTRLGGELFF. The CDR3 nucleotides read TGTGCCAGCAAAAGGACTAGCGGTACTAGATTGGGCGGGGAGCTGTTTTTT.

V usage is TRBV7-3 and J usage is TRBJ2-7; tentatively, D is TRBD1 (6 bases). The CDR3 length is 13 residues. The germline V gene encodes CDR1 SGHTA and CDR2 FQGTGA. Deletions cut 1 base from V and 5 bases from J, with 9 bases between. Here the CDR3 reads CASSLNRVHEQYF. CDR3 sequence (DNA): TGTGCCAGCAGCTTAAACAGGGTCCACGAGCAGTACTTC.

The V call is TRBV2, the J call TRBJ2-1, with TRBD2 identical over 8 bases. CDR3 length: 13 residues. Germline V gene data show CDR1 as SNHLY and CDR2 as FYNNEI. With 7 bases clipped from V and 9 bases from J, the junction kept 8 bases outside the gene matches. The CDR3, as DNA: TGTGCCAGCATCACGGGAGGGCTGGGTGAGCAGTTCTTC. Amino acid sequence: CASITGGLGEQFF.

The genes are TRBV27 and TRBJ2-3; 7 nucleotides agree with TRBD1. The junction had 10 bases not matched to a gene; V was cut back by 7 bases and J by 3 bases. The length of the CDR3 is 15 residues. Per germline, CDR1 MNHEY and CDR2 SMNVEV (reference sequence). CDR3 in DNA: TGTGCCAGCACCCAAGACAGGGAGAGGACAGATACGCAGTATTTT. Protein product: CASTQDRERTDTQYF.

This chain links TRBV6-5 with TRBJ2-1; 7 bases are a match to TRBD2. The V gene end was trimmed by 2 bases and the J gene end by 15 bases; junction bases not matched to a gene: 4. CDR1 and CDR2 from the germline V gene are MNHEY and SVGAGI. This CDR3 has 11 amino acids. This chain's CDR3 is CASSYRDYVFF. CDR3 nucleotides: TGTGCCAGCAGTTACCGGGACTATGTGTTCTTC.

The rearrangement uses TRBV11-2 and TRBJ2-3, with D tentatively TRBD2 (5 bases). V shed 5 bases and J shed 6 bases, with 15 bases lying between them. The germline V gene has CDR1 SGHAT and CDR2 FQNNGV. The CDR3 covers 14 residues. This CDR3 reads CASSPHGVGDTQYF. DNA for the CDR3: TGTGCCAGCAGCCCCCACGGGGTAGGGGATACGCAGTATTTT.

This clone was picked up one time. The V gene is TRBV21-1, the J gene TRBJ1-1; TRBD1, the table's D call, was not compared with the DNA. TRBV21-1 is classified as a pseudogene. CDR3 size: 13 residues. CDR3 coding DNA: TGTGCCAGCAGCTCCCAGGGGGGCACTGAAGCTTTCTTT. It yields the protein CASSSQGGTEAFF.

The chain joins TRBV5-6 to TRBJ1-2; 8 bases match TRBD1. V shed 0 bases, J shed 2 bases, and the junction held 0 bases outside the gene matches. This CDR3 spans 14 amino acids. Germline lookup yields CDR1 SGHDT and CDR2 YYEEEE. As DNA, the CDR3 is TGTGCCAGCAGCTTGGGACAGGGGAACTATGGCTACACCTTC. This gives the protein CASSLGQGNYGYTF.

The J gene is TRBJ1-2, the V gene TRBV13; no reliable D call. Germline values: CDR1 PRHDT, CDR2 FYEKMQ (reference sequence). This CDR3 is built from 13 residues. Trimming took off 4 bases at V and 1 base at J, with 7 bases between the two ends. As DNA, the CDR3 is TGTGCCAGCAGCTACGGGGTTAACTATGGCTACACCTTC. Protein sequence: CASSYGVNYGYTF.

This clone was seen only once. The chain couples TRBV19 to TRBJ2-3, with a tentative D call TRBD2 (5 bases). Trimming shortened V by 6 bases and J by 2 bases, and 9 bases separated the two germline ends. Germline assignment: CDR1 LNHDA and CDR2 SQIVND (reference sequence). The CDR3 runs 13 residues. CDR3 protein: CASRDSYTDTQYF. CDR3 DNA: TGTGCCAGTAGGGACTCCTACACAGATACGCAGTATTTT.